In this sample, the clone carrying this T cell receptor beta chain turned up many times. The data were obtained in a study of early T cells in non-severe SARS-CoV-2 infection. V lost 1 base, J lost 8 bases, and 26 bases lay in between. CDR3 length equals 18 residues. Germline CDR1 reads LGHDT; CDR2 reads YNNKEL (reference sequence). MiXCR, run by TCRdb on the 5' RACE reads, gives a single entry per CDR3 protein. The repertoire holds about 48,000 distinct CDR3 sequences, with around 14% as singletons. The receptor was isolated from an adult who was a healthcare worker with PCR-confirmed SARS-CoV-2 infection or an uninfected control (not recorded which). Sequencing was performed on whole blood. The genes are TRBV3-1 and TRBJ1-2; D is perhaps TRBD1 (6 bases). The CDR3 spells CASSQAHGTWNLSVGYTF. The CDR3 DNA reads as TGTGCCAGCAGCCAAGCGCACGGGACATGGAACTTATCCGTCGGCTACACCTTC.